This TCR beta chain appears in the sequencing data of a study of identical twins. The study's findings and limits: Abundant beta clonotypes from cord blood had fewer insertions, unlike memory repertoires, which showed none.

Notes on this clonotype: No antigen is known for it.

Each CDR3 protein is one row after TCRdb ran MiXCR on the 5' RACE reads. The table records over 600,000 distinct CDR3 sequences, 21% of them present only once. This CDR3 has 13 residues. The V gene's germline CDR1 is SEHNR and CDR2 FQNEAQ (reference sequence). These same data were also listed under a study on T cells expressing NK-cell markers.

Material: PBMCs. The receptor was isolated from a woman between 18 and 30 years old in good health. This rearrangement joins TRBV7-9 to TRBJ1-2, with TRBD1 matching 7 bases. The CDR3 here is CALERGRGHGYTF. The CDR3 region has the DNA TGTGCGCTTGAGAGGGGGCGCGGGCATGGCTACACCTTC.